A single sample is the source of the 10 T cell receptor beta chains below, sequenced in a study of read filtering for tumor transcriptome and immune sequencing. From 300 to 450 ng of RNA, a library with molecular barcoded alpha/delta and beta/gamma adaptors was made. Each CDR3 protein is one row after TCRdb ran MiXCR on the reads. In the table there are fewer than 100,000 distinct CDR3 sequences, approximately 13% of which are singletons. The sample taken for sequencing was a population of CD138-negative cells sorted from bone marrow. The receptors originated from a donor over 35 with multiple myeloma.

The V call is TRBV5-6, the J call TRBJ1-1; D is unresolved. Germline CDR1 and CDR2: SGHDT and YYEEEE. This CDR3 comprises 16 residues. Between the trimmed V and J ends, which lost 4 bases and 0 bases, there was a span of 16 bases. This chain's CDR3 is CASSRRGLPMNTEAFF. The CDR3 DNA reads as TGTGCCAGCAGCCGGCGAGGGCTACCGATGAACACTGAAGCTTTCTTT.

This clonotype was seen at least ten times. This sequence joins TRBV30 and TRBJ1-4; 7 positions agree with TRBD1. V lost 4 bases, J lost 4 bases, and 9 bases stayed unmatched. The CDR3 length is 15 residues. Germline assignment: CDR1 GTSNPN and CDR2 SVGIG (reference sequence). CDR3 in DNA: TGTGCCTGGACCCCCGGGACAGCAAATAATGAAAAACTGTTTTTT. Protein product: CAWTPGTANNEKLFF.

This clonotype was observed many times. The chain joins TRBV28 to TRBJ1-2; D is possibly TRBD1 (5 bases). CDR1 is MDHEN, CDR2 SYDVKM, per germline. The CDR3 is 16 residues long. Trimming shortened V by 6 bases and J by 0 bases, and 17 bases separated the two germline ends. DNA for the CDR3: TGTGCCAGCAGCCCCCAGGGTGCGGCAGCTAACTATGGCTACACCTTC. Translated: CASSPQGAAANYGYTF.

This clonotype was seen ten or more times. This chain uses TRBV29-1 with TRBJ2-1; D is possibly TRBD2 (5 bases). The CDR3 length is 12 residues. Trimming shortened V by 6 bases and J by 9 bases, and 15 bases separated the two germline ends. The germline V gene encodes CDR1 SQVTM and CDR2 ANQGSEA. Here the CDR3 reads CSVGLSSAEQFF. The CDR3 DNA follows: TGCAGCGTCGGACTTAGCTCGGCTGAGCAGTTCTTC.

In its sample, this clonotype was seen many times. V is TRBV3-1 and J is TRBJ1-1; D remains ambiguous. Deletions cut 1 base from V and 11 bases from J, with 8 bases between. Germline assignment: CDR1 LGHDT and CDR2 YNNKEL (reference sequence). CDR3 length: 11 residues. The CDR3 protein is CASSQARVAFF. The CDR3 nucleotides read TGTGCCAGCAGCCAAGCAAGGGTGGCTTTCTTT.

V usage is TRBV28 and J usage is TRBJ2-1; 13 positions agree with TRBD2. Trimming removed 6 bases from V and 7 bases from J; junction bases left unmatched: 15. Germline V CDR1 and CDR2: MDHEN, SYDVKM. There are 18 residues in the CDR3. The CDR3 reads CASRSGLAGASPINEQFF. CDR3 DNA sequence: TGTGCCAGCAGATCCGGACTAGCGGGAGCATCCCCCATTAATGAGCAGTTCTTC.

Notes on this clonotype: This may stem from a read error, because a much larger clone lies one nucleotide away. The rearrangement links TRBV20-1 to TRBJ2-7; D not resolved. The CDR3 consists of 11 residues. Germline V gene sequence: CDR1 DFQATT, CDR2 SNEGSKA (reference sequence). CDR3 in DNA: TGCGGTGCTAGAGGCCACTACGAGCAGTACTTC. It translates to CGARGHYEQYF.

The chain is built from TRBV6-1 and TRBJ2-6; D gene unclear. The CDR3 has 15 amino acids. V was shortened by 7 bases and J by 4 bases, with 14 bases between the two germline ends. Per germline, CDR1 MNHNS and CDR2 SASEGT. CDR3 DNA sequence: TGTGCCAGCATGGGGTACGGTGTAGGGGCCAACGTCCTGACTTTC. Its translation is CASMGYGVGANVLTF.

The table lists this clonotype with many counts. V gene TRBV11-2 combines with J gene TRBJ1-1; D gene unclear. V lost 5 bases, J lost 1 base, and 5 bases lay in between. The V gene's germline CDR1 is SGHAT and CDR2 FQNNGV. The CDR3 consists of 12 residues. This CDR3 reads CASSPENTEAFF. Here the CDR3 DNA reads TGTGCCAGCAGCCCAGAGAACACTGAAGCTTTCTTT.

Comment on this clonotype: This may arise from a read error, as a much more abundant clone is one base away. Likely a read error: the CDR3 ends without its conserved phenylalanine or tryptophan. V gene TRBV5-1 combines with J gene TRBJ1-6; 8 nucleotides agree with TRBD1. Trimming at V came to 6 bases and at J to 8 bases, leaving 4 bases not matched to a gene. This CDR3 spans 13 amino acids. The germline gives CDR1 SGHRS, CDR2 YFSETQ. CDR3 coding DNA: TGCGCCAGCAAAGGGACAGGCGATTCACCCCTCCACTCT. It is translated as CASKGTGDSPLHS.